Shown below are 21 T cell receptor beta chains from a single sample sequenced in a study of blood T cell repertoires in COVID-19. This table comes from immunoSEQ multiplex PCR, and its TCRdb copy is limited to in-frame clones, with some not included. The table records about 180,000 clones, roughly four fifths of them present only once. The source material was peripheral blood. These receptors all come from a human donor in a cohort sampled during active COVID-19.

This clone came up once. The chain recombines TRBV7-9 with TRBJ2-7; 7 bases map to TRBD1. The junction had 3 bases not matched to a gene; V was cut back by 0 bases and J by 4 bases. The length of the CDR3 is 14 residues. Germline V CDR1 and CDR2: SEHNR, FQNEAQ (reference sequence). CDR3 loop: CASSLAAGGYEQYF. CDR3 bases: TGTGCCAGCAGCTTAGCCGCAGGGGGTTACGAGCAGTACTTC.

In nucleotides, the CDR3 is TGTGCCAGCAGCAAGCGGGGGATAGAAAAACTGTTTTTT. This codes for CASSKRGIEKLFF. The chain carries TRBV28 and TRBJ1-4; possible D gene TRBD1, 5 bases. Germline V lookup: CDR1 MDHEN, CDR2 SYDVKM. This CDR3 comprises 13 residues. V was shortened by 6 bases and J by 8 bases, with 13 bases between the two germline ends.

The chain combines TRBV10-3 with TRBJ1-1; D perhaps matches TRBD1 (6 bases). The germline V gene has CDR1 ENHRY and CDR2 SYGVKD. This CDR3 has 16 residues. V lost 2 bases, J lost 0 bases, and 13 bases lay in between. In DNA, the CDR3 is TGTGCCATCAGTGAGCCCACGACAGGATTGAACACTGAAGCTTTCTTT. Translated, it gives CAISEPTTGLNTEAFF.

CDR3 loop: CSVEDGPRGGYTF. DNA of the CDR3: TGCAGCGTTGAAGATGGCCCTAGAGGGGGCTACACCTTC. This chain joins TRBV29-1 and TRBJ1-2; D remains unclear. Looked up from germline, CDR1 is SQVTM and CDR2 is ANQGSEA. V lost 0 bases to trimming and J lost 8 bases, with 13 bases between them. There are 13 residues in the CDR3.

This chain connects TRBV6-5 to TRBJ1-1; D is possibly TRBD1 (6 bases). V was cut by 2 bases and J by 4 bases, with 11 bases left in between. CDR1 MNHEY and CDR2 SVGAGI come from the germline V gene. CDR3 length: 14 residues. The CDR3 is CASSYAGAGTEAFF. The DNA for the CDR3 is TGTGCCAGCAGTTACGCGGGGGCCGGCACTGAAGCTTTCTTT.

The V and J genes are TRBV28 and TRBJ2-5; 11 bases fit TRBD2. Germline V gives CDR1 MDHEN, CDR2 SYDVKM. J lost 1 base, V lost 2 bases, and 3 bases had no gene match. The CDR3 covers 16 residues. DNA for the CDR3: TGTGCCAGCAGTTTAGTAGCGGGAGGGCCCCAAGAGACCCAGTACTTC. Translating gives CASSLVAGGPQETQYF.

V gene TRBV7-2 combines with J gene TRBJ1-2; D gene ambiguous. V was pared by 3 bases and J by 2 bases, with 13 bases between. Germline V gives CDR1 SGHTA, CDR2 FQGNSA. The CDR3 sequence is 15 residues long. CDR3 bases: TGTGCCAGCAGCTTTTTGGAAAGGGAGAACTATGGCTACACCTTC. This encodes CASSFLERENYGYTF.

The V call is TRBV7-9, the J call TRBJ2-7; 12 bases fit TRBD1. The CDR3 runs 12 residues. The germline gives CDR1 SEHNR, CDR2 FQNEAQ (reference sequence). V trimming: 8 bases; J trimming: 5 bases; junction bases outside the gene matches: 1. DNA of the CDR3: TGTGCCAGCGGGACAGGGGGCAACGAGCAGTACTTC. It translates to CASGTGGNEQYF. Combining the CDR3 with reference TRBV7-9 and TRBJ2-7 gives the whole variable domain DTGVSQNPRHKITKRGQNVTFRCDPISEHNRLYWYRQTLGQGPEFLTYFQNEAQLEKSRLLSDRFSAERPKGSFSTLEIQRTEQGDSAMYLCASGTGGNEQYFGPGTRLTVT.

V is TRBV7-9 and J is TRBJ1-1; D gene unclear. This CDR3 comprises 13 residues. V was shortened by 6 bases and J by 1 base, with 9 bases between the two germline ends. Germline CDR1 SEHNR, CDR2 FQNEAQ (reference sequence). In DNA, the CDR3 is TGTGCCAGCAGTCACGAAGCGAACACTGAAGCTTTCTTT. Protein: CASSHEANTEAFF.

This clone turned up a few times. The chain links TRBV27 to TRBJ2-7; D is unresolved. With 5 bases removed from V and 0 bases from J, the gap between germline ends came to 5 bases. The CDR3 runs 12 residues. CDR1 is MNHEY and CDR2 is SMNVEV in the germline V gene (reference sequence). The CDR3 is CASSLPSYEQYF. Here the CDR3 DNA reads TGTGCCAGCAGTCTTCCCTCCTACGAGCAGTACTTC.

This chain uses TRBV7-9 with TRBJ1-3; D is ambiguous. Germline V gene data show CDR1 as SEHNR and CDR2 as FQNEAQ (reference sequence). Trimming took 1 base from V and 0 from J, leaving 4 bases between them. The length of the CDR3 is 14 residues. CDR3 region: CASSLDSSGNTIYF. In DNA, the CDR3 is TGTGCCAGCAGCTTAGACAGCTCTGGAAACACCATATATTTT.

This chain joins TRBV5-6 and TRBJ1-1; D possibly corresponds to TRBD1 (5 bases). The V gene lost 0 bases and the J gene lost 2 bases, with 11 bases spanning the gap. Germline V gene lookup returns CDR1 SGHDT and CDR2 YYEEEE. This CDR3 spans 15 amino acids. As DNA, the CDR3 is TGTGCCAGCAGCTTGGTGACAGCAGAAAACACTGAAGCTTTCTTT. Translating it yields CASSLVTAENTEAFF.

The chain uses TRBV5-6 and TRBJ2-7; D remains ambiguous. Trimming stripped 0 bases from V and 3 bases from J, with 4 bases between. Germline loops: CDR1 SGHDT, CDR2 YYEEEE. This CDR3 has 12 residues. In nucleotides, the CDR3 is TGTGCCAGCAGCTTGGGTAACTACGAGCAGTACTTC. Protein product: CASSLGNYEQYF.

This clone was seen once. The chain recombines TRBV28 with TRBJ1-1; perhaps TRBD1 as D (6 bases). V was cut by 7 bases and J by 5 bases, with 17 bases left in between. CDR3 size: 14 residues. The V gene's germline CDR1 is MDHEN and CDR2 SYDVKM. In nucleotides, the CDR3 is TGTGCCAGCACCACCGAGGGGGTTTGGACTGAAGCTTTCTTT. Residues: CASTTEGVWTEAFF. The variable domain in full, completed from reference TRBV28 and TRBJ1-1, reads DVKVTQSSRYLVKRTGEKVFLECVQDMDHENMFWYRQDPGLGLRLIYFSYDVKMKEKGDIPEGYSVSREKKERFSLILESASTNQTSMYLCASTTEGVWTEAFFGQGTRLTVV.

This chain joins TRBV7-2 and TRBJ1-2, with 7 bases identical to TRBD1. The junction had 5 bases not matched to a gene; V was cut back by 1 base and J by 6 bases. Looked up from germline, CDR1 is SGHTA and CDR2 is FQGNSA. This CDR3 is built from 14 residues. CDR3 sequence (DNA): TGTGCCAGCAGCTTAGATTTTGACAGGGATGGCTACACCTTC. Translated: CASSLDFDRDGYTF.

V usage is TRBV7-2 and J usage is TRBJ2-7; D unresolved. V shed 5 bases and J shed 4 bases, with 9 bases lying between them. CDR1 SGHTA and CDR2 FQGNSA come from the germline V gene. The CDR3 is 12 amino acids. The CDR3: CASSLDFYEQYF. The CDR3 DNA sequence: TGTGCCAGCAGCCTCGACTTTTACGAGCAGTACTTC.

The V gene is TRBV19, the J gene TRBJ2-2; 8 bases map to TRBD1. The J segment lost 5 bases and the V segment lost 7 bases, leaving 6 bases of the junction unmatched. Germline V gives CDR1 LNHDA, CDR2 SQIVND (reference sequence). There are 14 residues in the CDR3. The CDR3 sequence is CASTGQGWTGELFF. In nucleotides, the CDR3 is TGTGCCAGTACAGGACAGGGTTGGACCGGGGAGCTGTTTTTT.

The V and J genes are TRBV6-1 and TRBJ1-2, with no clear D. The CDR3 is made up of 15 amino acids. V gave up 0 bases and J gave up 7 bases, with 15 bases separating them. CDR1 is MNHNS, CDR2 SASEGT, per germline. This CDR3 reads CASSEARRPLIGYTF. DNA of the CDR3: TGTGCCAGCAGTGAAGCGCGCAGGCCCTTAATTGGCTACACCTTC.

The rearrangement uses TRBV6-2 or TRBV6-3 and TRBJ1-1, with D tentatively TRBD1 (5 bases). The CDR3 contains 15 residues. CDR1 and CDR2 (germline): MNHEY, SVGEGT. Trimming left V 0 bases short and J 5 bases short, with 13 bases between. CDR3 in DNA: TGTGCCAGCAGTTACTCGGAGGGGATAGGGACTGAAGCTTTCTTT. Protein: CASSYSEGIGTEAFF.

The V and J genes are TRBV6-2 or TRBV6-3 and TRBJ1-1, with 7 bases lining up with TRBD1. Germline CDR1 MNHEY, CDR2 SVGEGT. V was clipped by 2 bases and J by 11 bases; unmatched bases: 11. The CDR3 sequence is 14 residues long. CDR3 residues: CASSYHDRASGAFF. The CDR3 nucleotides read TGTGCCAGCAGTTACCACGACAGGGCCTCGGGGGCTTTCTTT.

J is TRBJ1-1 and V is TRBV7-2; TRBD1 might be the D (5 bases). V was cut by 10 bases and J by 5 bases, with 11 bases left in between. Per germline, CDR1 SGHTA and CDR2 FQGNSA. This CDR3 is built from 11 residues. The CDR3 DNA sequence: TGTGCCATCTCGGGGGGAACTGAAGCTTTCTTT. Protein sequence: CAISGGTEAFF. The whole variable domain, remainder taken from reference TRBV7-2 and TRBJ1-1, is GAGVSQSPSNKVTEKGKDVELRCDPISGHTALYWYRQSLGQGLEFLIYFQGNSAPDKSGLPSDRFSAERTGGSVSTLTIQRTQQEDSAVYLCAISGGTEAFFGQGTRLTVV.